This T cell receptor (beta chain) was sequenced in a study of blood T cells in healthy people across ages. The germline V gene has CDR1 SEHNR and CDR2 FQNEAQ (reference sequence). The CDR3 contains 16 residues. The V gene lost 4 bases and the J gene lost 7 bases, with 22 bases spanning the gap. Through a sample-barcoded 5' primer and a J-beta primer mix, a second PCR was run for roughly 6 to 11 cycles. From the 5' RACE reads, TCRdb called clonotypes with MiXCR, one entry per CDR3 protein. The sample carries 1 million or so distinct CDR3 sequences, less than 25% recorded once. This sample also appeared in a second study, on T cells of mothers and their children. As that study records: From each mother came over 8 million TCR beta CDR3 reads, and from each child came roughly 2.9 million. An overlap that was slightly higher, though non-significant, was seen in related mother-child pairs versus unrelated pairs.

The chain uses TRBV7-9 and TRBJ1-1, with D maybe TRBD1 (6 bases). Sample: blood. The clonotype comes from a girl between 2 and 10 years old in good health. CDR3 coding DNA: TGTGCCAGCAGCTCGCCTGCAGGGAGGGGGTCTAATGAAGCTTTCTTT. Its translation: CASSSPAGRGSNEAFF.